Below are 9 T cell receptor beta chains sequenced from a single sample in a study of blood T cells in healthy people across ages. Then a second PCR, running about 7 to 11 cycles, was carried out with a sample-barcoded 5' primer and a J-beta primer mix. One entry per CDR3 protein, called by TCRdb with MiXCR from the 5' RACE reads. The profile shows 720,000 or so distinct CDR3 sequences, 40% to 50% of them singletons. Sequencing was done on a sample of blood. The receptors come from an elderly man in good health.

A few counts support this clonotype. The chain uses TRBV6-2 or TRBV6-3 and TRBJ2-3; 8 nucleotides align to TRBD1. V shed 2 bases and J 3 bases; nucleotides not matched to a gene: 10. CDR1 is MNHEY, CDR2 SVGEGT, per germline. The CDR3 covers 17 residues. This CDR3 is CASSYTDRGDSTDTQYF. The DNA for the CDR3 is TGTGCCAGCAGTTACACCGACAGGGGCGATTCGACAGATACGCAGTATTTT.

This clonotype was observed a handful of times. J is TRBJ2-3 and V is TRBV20-1, with D possibly matching TRBD2 (5 bases). The CDR3 covers 13 residues. V lost 5 bases to trimming and J lost 6 bases, with 15 bases between them. CDR1 is DFQATT, CDR2 SNEGSKA, per germline (reference sequence). The CDR3 region is CSARYLSSDTQYF. CDR3 DNA: TGCAGTGCTCGGTATCTTTCTAGCGATACGCAGTATTTT.

The chain combines TRBV29-1 with TRBJ1-2, with a weak D call TRBD1 (6 bases). The CDR3 runs to 13 residues. Germline V gene sequence: CDR1 SQVTM, CDR2 ANQGSEA. Trimming stripped 6 bases from V and 8 bases from J, with 19 bases between. The CDR3 DNA is TGCAGCGTAGTCCGGGACATTCGGGGAGGCTACACCTTC. This translates into CSVVRDIRGGYTF.

This clonotype turned up a few times. The V gene is TRBV27, the J gene TRBJ2-6, with D maybe TRBD2 (6 bases). CDR3 length equals 17 residues. Germline V CDR1 and CDR2: MNHEY, SMNVEV (reference sequence). Trimming pared 3 bases from V and 4 bases from J, leaving 16 bases between. CDR3 nucleotides: TGTGCCAGCAGTTTCGTCGCAGCGGCGGGGGGGGCCAACGTCCTGACTTTC. It is translated as CASSFVAAAGGANVLTF.

This chain links TRBV4-3 with TRBJ2-5; TRBD2 matches 7 bases. This CDR3 contains 16 residues. Losses at the gene ends were 0 bases for V and 2 bases for J; bases not matched to a gene: 6. The germline gives CDR1 LGHNA, CDR2 YSLEER. The CDR3 loop is CASSQDHWGGQETQYF. In DNA form, the CDR3 reads TGCGCCAGCAGCCAAGATCATTGGGGGGGTCAAGAGACCCAGTACTTC.

This clonotype was seen at least ten times. J is TRBJ2-5 and V is TRBV20-1; tentatively, D is TRBD2 (6 bases). Germline lookup yields CDR1 DFQATT and CDR2 SNEGSKA (reference sequence). This CDR3 is built from 13 residues. Trimming cost V 4 bases and J 2 bases, with 11 bases left between them. The DNA for the CDR3 is TGCAGTGCTAAGGGGACTTTGCAAGAGACCCAGTACTTC. This translates into CSAKGTLQETQYF.

The table lists this clonotype with a few counts. The rearrangement uses TRBV11-2 and TRBJ2-3; 9 nucleotides line up with TRBD2. The CDR3 covers 15 residues. Germline loops: CDR1 SGHAT, CDR2 FQNNGV. V was pared by 5 bases and J by 4 bases, with 7 bases of the junction left unmatched. Here the CDR3 reads CASSPFSGRSDTQYF. The CDR3 DNA follows: TGTGCCAGCAGCCCCTTTAGCGGGAGATCAGATACGCAGTATTTT.

Notes on this clonotype: Relative to the germline gene, one junction end is altered; a read error may explain this. V and J are TRBV6-2 or TRBV6-3 and TRBJ2-7, with D perhaps matching TRBD1 (5 bases). The germline CDR1 and CDR2 sequences are MNHEY and SVGEGT. The CDR3 length is 12 residues. The CDR3 reads CASGFWGYGQYF. The CDR3 bases are TGTGCCAGCGGCTTCTGGGGCTACGGGCAGTACTTC.

This clonotype showed up just a few times. The rearrangement links TRBV7-2 to TRBJ2-3, with D hard to call. Germline CDR1 is SGHTA and CDR2 is FQGNSA. CDR3 length: 16 amino acids. Between the trimmed V and J ends, which lost 4 bases and 0 bases, there was a span of 14 bases. CDR3 residues: CASSSAPPGSTDTQYF. CDR3 DNA sequence: TGTGCCAGCAGCTCGGCCCCCCCCGGGAGCACAGATACGCAGTATTTT.